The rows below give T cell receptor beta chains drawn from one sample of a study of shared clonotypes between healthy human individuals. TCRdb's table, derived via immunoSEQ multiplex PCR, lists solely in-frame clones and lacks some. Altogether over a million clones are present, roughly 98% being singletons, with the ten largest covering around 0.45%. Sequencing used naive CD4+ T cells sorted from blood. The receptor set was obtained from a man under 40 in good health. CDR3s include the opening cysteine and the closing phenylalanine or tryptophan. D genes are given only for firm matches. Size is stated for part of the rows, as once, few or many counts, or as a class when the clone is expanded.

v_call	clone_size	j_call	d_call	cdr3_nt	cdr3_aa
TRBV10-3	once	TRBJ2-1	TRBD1	TGTGCCATCAGTCCAGACAGGGGCTCCTACAATGAGCAGTTCTTC	CAISPDRGSYNEQFF
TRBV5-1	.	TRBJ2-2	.	TGCGCCAGCAGCCACAGGGAACCGAACACCGGGGAGCTGTTTTTT	CASSHREPNTGELFF
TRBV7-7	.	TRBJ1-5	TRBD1	TGTGCTAGCAGCTCCCCGGGACAGGGCTTCGATCAGCCCCAGCATTTT	CASSSPGQGFDQPQHF
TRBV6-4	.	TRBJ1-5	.	TGTGCCAGCAGTGCCTCGCTTGGGGTCAATCAGCCCCAGCATTTT	CASSASLGVNQPQHF
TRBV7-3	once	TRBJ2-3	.	TGTGCCAGCAGCCCCCCTAGCACAGATACGCAGTATTTT	CASSPPSTDTQYF
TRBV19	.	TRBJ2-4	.	TGTGCCAGTAGTATAGACGCGGACTATGGAAACATTCAGTACTTC	CASSIDADYGNIQYF
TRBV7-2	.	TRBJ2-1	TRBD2	TGTGCCAGCAGCTTAGCTTTGGGACTAGCGGCTAATGAGCAGTTCTTC	CASSLALGLAANEQFF
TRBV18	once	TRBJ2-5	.	TGTGCCAGCTCATCCGATGCCCGTCGCCTCGGCTACTTC	CASSSDARRLGYF
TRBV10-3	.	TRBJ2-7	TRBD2	TGTGCCATCAGTACGGGACTAGCGGGATACGAGCAGTACTTC	CAISTGLAGYEQYF
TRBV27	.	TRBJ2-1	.	TGTGCCAGCAGTTTCGATGGTAAGCAGTTCTTC	CASSFDGKQFF
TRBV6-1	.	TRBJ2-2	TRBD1	TGTGCCGGAAGATCCGGGACAGTGAACACCGGGGAGCTGTTTTTT	CAGRSGTVNTGELFF
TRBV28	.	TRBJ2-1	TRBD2	TGTGCCAGCAGTTCTTGGACTAGCGGGACCCCTGGCTCCTACAATGAGCAGTTCTTC	CASSSWTSGTPGSYNEQFF
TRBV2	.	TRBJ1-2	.	TGTGCCAGCAGTGAAAGCGCGGGAAGCTATGGCTACACCTTC	CASSESAGSYGYTF
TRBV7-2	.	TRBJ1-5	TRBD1	TGTGCCAGCAGCCTAAGACAGGGGGCCAATCAGCCCCAGCATTTT	CASSLRQGANQPQHF
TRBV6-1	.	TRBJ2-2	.	TGTGCCAGCAGTGCGCGGACAGCATTCACCGGGGAGCTGTTTTTT	CASSARTAFTGELFF
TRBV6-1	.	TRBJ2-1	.	TGTGCCAGCAGTTGGACGCCACACGAGCAGTTCTTC	CASSWTPHEQFF
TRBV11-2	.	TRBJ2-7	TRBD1	TGTGCCAGCAGCACCATCAGGGGGCTCGGGGAGCAGTACTTC	CASSTIRGLGEQYF
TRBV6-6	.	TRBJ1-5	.	TGTGCCAGCGTAGAGGAGAAAGGGAGCAATCAGCCCCAGCATTTT	CASVEEKGSNQPQHF
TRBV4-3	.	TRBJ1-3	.	TGCGCCAGCAGCCCGACCTCCGGGGGACGCTCTGGAAACACCATATATTTT	CASSPTSGGRSGNTIYF
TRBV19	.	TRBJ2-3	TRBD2	TGTGCCAGTAGTCCGCTAGCGGGAGGGTTGACAGATACGCAGTATTTT	CASSPLAGGLTDTQYF
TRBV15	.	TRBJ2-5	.	TGTGCCACCAGCAGTATGCGGGGTCCGGTTGAGACCCAGTACTTC	CATSSMRGPVETQYF
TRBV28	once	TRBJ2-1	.	TGTGCCAGCAGTTTAAATAGGAATGAGCAGTTCTTC	CASSLNRNEQFF
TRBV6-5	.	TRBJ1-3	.	TGTGCCACCTATAGTATGGGGGATGGAAACACCATATATTTT	CATYSMGDGNTIYF
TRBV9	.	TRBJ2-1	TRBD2	TGTGCCAGCGCTGGGCTAGCGGGTCTATACAATGAGCAGTTCTTC	CASAGLAGLYNEQFF
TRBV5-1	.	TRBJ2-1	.	TGCGCCAGCAGCTCACCGGGACTCCCGACCGTCTTC	CASSSPGLPTVF
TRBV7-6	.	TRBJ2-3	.	TGTGCCAGCAGCTTAGGAAGGAGCGGGCCCGGTTGGGATACGCAGTATTTT	CASSLGRSGPGWDTQYF
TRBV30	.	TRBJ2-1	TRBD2	TGTGCCTGGACAGCGGGATCAATCTACAATGAGCAGTTCTTC	CAWTAGSIYNEQFF